This TCR beta chain emerged from a study of blood T cell repertoires in COVID-19 (dated by TCRdb to the early 2020s). Study-wide context: The collaborator samples originated in the United States, Italy and Spain and spanned the acute and convalescent phases of COVID-19. The samples were drawn from the first 160 participants of the ongoing ImmuneRACE study and from some 1,300 subjects provided by 6 global collaborators. Subjects who had been exposed to COVID-19, were actively infected with it, or had recovered from it provided the deeply sampled blood TCRbeta repertoires that made up the dataset. The prospective study material was composed of cDNA or gDNA derived from T cells, B-cell-depleted T cells, or PBMCs. The repertoires were released in a freely available public database intended as a resource for research on the immune response to SARS-CoV-2. Nearly every sample came with metadata listing a de-identified subject ID, COVID-19 status, age in years and sex. Where available, HLA class I and class II types were taken from metadata supplied by the sample provider and were not determined by assay-based typing.

TCRbeta CDR3 regions were amplified from genomic DNA by means of the immunoSEQ Assay, a bias-controlled multiplex PCR. As for how the authors treated the data: Nucleated cell counts per sample were estimated from amplification of reference gene primers within the assay. Sequence reads were collapsed and filtered to measure the absolute abundance of every unique TCRbeta CDR3 rearrangement. For each sample, productive Simpson clonality was calculated as the square root of Simpson's diversity index over productive rearrangements. Here the immuneACCESS table is served through TCRdb, limited to in-frame sequences with V and J called. Missing clones are a known gap in these copies; in checked studies unresolved V genes cover under half, and the rest lacks a known reason. V and J calls and clone size are copied from that table; D and trimming were computed from the DNA. Counted in this sample were nearly 250,000 clones; roughly 86% of them appeared once. The top ten clonotypes cover roughly 2% of the sample.

As to this clone: Its antigen is unknown. No base-level quality is on record; no much larger clone is a single base apart.

Per the germline V gene, MNHEY is the CDR1 and SVGEGT is the CDR2. The CDR3 starts with the cysteine, ends with the phenylalanine, and has 15 residues. Only CDR3 DNA remains: 45 bases, in frame from the first base. Deletion took 0 bases off V and 3 bases off J, with a span of 8 bases between the germline ends. General findings and caveats noted by the study authors: The amount of clinical and demographic metadata varied by source and participant and was provided uncurated.

In the prospective study, participants were about 18 to 95 years old, resided in 20 to 30 geographic areas of the United States, and were enrolled through a virtual design. Cohort assignment in the prospective study relied on participant-reported clinical history from a screening survey and a study questionnaire. Recovered participants in ImmuneRACE Cohort 3 were defined by two consecutive negative NP/OP PCR tests, clearance by a healthcare professional, or resolution of symptoms. Each participant in the prospective study had whole blood, serum and a nasopharyngeal or oropharyngeal swab collected by mobile phlebotomists. Additional blood draws and questionnaires over an approximately 2-month period could optionally be provided by prospective study participants. Before DNA extraction, prospective study blood samples were shipped either frozen or at room temperature.

The sequence is built from TRBV6-2 or TRBV6-3 and TRBJ2-2; TRBD2 is a weak D gene call, 5 bases matching. Sequenced input: PBMCs or T cells enriched from blood (not recorded which). This receptor was identified in a woman aged 45-59 years who had recovered from COVID-19. This receptor has the CDR3 CASSYSSGDTGELFF. The nucleotide sequence reads TGTGCCAGCAGTTACTCGAGCGGCGACACCGGGGAGCTGTTTTTT.